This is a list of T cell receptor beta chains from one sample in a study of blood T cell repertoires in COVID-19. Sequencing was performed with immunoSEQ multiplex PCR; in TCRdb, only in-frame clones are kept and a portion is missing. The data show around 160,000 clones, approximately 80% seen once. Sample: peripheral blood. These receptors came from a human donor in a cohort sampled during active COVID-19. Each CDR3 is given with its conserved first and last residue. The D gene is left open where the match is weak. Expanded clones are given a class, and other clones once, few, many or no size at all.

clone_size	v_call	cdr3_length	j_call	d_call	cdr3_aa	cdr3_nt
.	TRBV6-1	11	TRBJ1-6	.	CASSERPPLHF	TGTGCCAGCAGTGAGCGGCCACCCCTCCACTTT
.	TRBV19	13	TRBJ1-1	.	CASSIDKDTEAFF	TGTGCCAGTAGTATCGACAAAGACACTGAAGCTTTCTTT
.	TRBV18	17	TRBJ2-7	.	CASSPLRLAGTTGEQYF	TGTGCCAGCTCACCACTTAGGCTTGCTGGGACAACAGGGGAGCAGTACTTC
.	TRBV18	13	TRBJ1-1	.	CASSGTQNTEAFF	TGTGCCAGCTCCGGGACTCAGAACACTGAAGCTTTCTTT
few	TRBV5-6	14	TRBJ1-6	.	CASSLFKLNSPLHF	TGTGCCAGCAGCTTATTTAAATTGAATTCACCCCTCCACTTT
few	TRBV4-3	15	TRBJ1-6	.	CASSHKVGDNSPLHF	TGCGCCAGCAGCCACAAGGTAGGAGATAATTCACCCCTCCACTTT
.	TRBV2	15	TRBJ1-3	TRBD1	CASRPGTGAGNTIYF	TGTGCCAGCAGACCCGGGACAGGGGCCGGAAACACCATATATTTT
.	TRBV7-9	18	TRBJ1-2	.	CASSSAGSPPRFNYGYTF	TGTGCCAGCAGTTCGGCTGGGAGCCCCCCGCGATTTAACTATGGCTACACCTTC
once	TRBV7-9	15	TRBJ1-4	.	CASSGRGGINEKLFF	TGTGCCAGCAGCGGGAGGGGAGGCATTAATGAAAAACTGTTTTTT
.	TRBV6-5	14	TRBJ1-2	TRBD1	CASSSPGTGDGYTF	TGTGCCAGCAGTTCCCCCGGGACAGGGGATGGCTACACCTTC
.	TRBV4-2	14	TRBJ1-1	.	CASSHRGFGTEAFF	TGTGCCAGCAGCCATAGGGGCTTTGGGACTGAAGCTTTCTTT
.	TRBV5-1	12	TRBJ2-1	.	CASSLPDNEQFF	TGCGCCAGCAGCTTGCCAGACAATGAGCAGTTCTTC
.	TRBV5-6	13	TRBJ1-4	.	CASSRQANEKLFF	TGTGCCAGCAGCCGACAGGCTAATGAAAAACTGTTTTTT
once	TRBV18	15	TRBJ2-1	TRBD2	CASSPGSGGYDEQFF	TGTGCCAGCTCACCGGGTAGCGGGGGCTATGATGAGCAGTTCTTC
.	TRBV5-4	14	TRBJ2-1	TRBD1	CASSSKGALSEQFF	TGTGCCAGCAGCTCTAAGGGGGCGCTAAGTGAGCAGTTCTTC
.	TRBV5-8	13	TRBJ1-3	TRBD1	CASRNTGANTIYF	TGTGCCAGCAGAAATACAGGGGCGAACACCATATATTTT
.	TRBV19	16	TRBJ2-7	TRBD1	CASSIAPGTGFYEQYF	TGTGCCAGTAGTATAGCTCCGGGGACAGGGTTCTACGAGCAGTACTTC
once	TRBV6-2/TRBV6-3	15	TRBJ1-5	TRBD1	CASSQGQTSNQPQHF	TGTGCCAGCAGTCAGGGACAGACAAGCAATCAGCCCCAGCATTTT
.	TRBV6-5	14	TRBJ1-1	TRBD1	CASGTGAGNTEAFF	TGTGCCAGCGGTACAGGGGCGGGGAACACTGAAGCTTTCTTT
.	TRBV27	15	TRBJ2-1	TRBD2	CASSLMGLGFNEQFF	TGTGCCAGCAGTTTAATGGGACTAGGGTTCAATGAGCAGTTCTTC
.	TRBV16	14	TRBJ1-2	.	CASSHPDARLGYTF	TGTGCCAGCAGCCACCCAGACGCCAGGCTCGGCTACACCTTC
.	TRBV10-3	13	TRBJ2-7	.	CAITPTGSGEQYF	TGTGCCATCACCCCGACAGGATCGGGCGAGCAGTACTTC
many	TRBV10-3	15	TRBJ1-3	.	CAISETESSGNTIYF	TGTGCCATCAGTGAGACGGAGAGCTCTGGAAACACCATATATTTT
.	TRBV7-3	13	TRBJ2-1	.	CASSLPGLNEQFF	TGTGCCAGCAGCTTACCAGGACTCAATGAGCAGTTCTTC
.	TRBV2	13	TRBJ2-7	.	CASLPSSFYEQYF	TGTGCCAGCCTTCCATCCAGTTTCTACGAGCAGTACTTC
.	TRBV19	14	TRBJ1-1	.	CASSTPRGVTEAFF	TGTGCCAGTAGTACCCCCCGGGGGGTCACTGAAGCTTTCTTT
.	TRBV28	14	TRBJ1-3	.	CASSITSSGNTIYF	TGTGCCAGCAGCATAACCAGCTCTGGAAACACCATATATTTT
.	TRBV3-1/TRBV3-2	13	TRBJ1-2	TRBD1	CASSLGQNYGYTF	TGTGCCAGCAGCCTGGGACAGAACTATGGCTACACCTTC
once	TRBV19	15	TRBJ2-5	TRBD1	CASRWEGQGKETQYF	TGTGCCAGTAGATGGGAAGGACAGGGTAAAGAGACCCAGTACTTC
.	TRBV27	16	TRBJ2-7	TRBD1	CASRFLYGTGLGEQYF	TGTGCCAGCAGGTTCTTATACGGGACAGGGTTGGGCGAGCAGTACTTC
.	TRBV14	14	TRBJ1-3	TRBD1	CASSHGTGTNTIYF	TGTGCCAGCAGCCACGGGACAGGGACAAACACCATATATTTT
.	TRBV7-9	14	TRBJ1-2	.	CASSLGTANYGYTF	TGTGCCAGCAGCTTAGGGACAGCTAACTATGGCTACACCTTC
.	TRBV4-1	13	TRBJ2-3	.	CASSLGLPDTQYF	TGCGCCAGCAGCCTTGGACTACCAGATACGCAGTATTTT
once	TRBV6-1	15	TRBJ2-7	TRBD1	CASSEKGQVGYEQYF	TGTGCCAGCAGTGAAAAAGGACAGGTCGGCTACGAGCAGTACTTC
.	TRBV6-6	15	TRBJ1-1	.	CASSYLGEENTEAFF	TGTGCCAGCAGTTACCTCGGCGAGGAGAACACTGAAGCTTTCTTT
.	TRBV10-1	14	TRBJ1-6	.	CASSRGAADSPLHF	TGCGCCAGCAGCCGGGGGGCGGCGGATTCACCCCTCCACTTT
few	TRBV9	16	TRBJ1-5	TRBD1	CASSPSPGQEGQPQHF	TGTGCCAGCAGTCCTAGCCCGGGACAGGAAGGTCAGCCCCAGCATTTT
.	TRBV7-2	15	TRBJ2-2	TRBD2	CASSPSSGAAGELFF	TGTGCCAGCAGCCCCTCTAGCGGGGCCGCCGGGGAGCTGTTTTTT
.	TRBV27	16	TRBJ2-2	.	CASSRDIIPADGELFF	TGTGCCAGTTCTCGAGACATCATACCCGCAGACGGGGAGCTGTTTTTT
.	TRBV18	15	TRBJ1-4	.	CASSPRTRMNEKLFF	TGTGCCAGCTCACCCCGAACGAGAATGAATGAAAAACTGTTTTTT
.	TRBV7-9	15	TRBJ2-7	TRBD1	CASSHPGQGNWEQYF	TGTGCCAGCAGCCACCCGGGACAGGGTAATTGGGAGCAGTACTTC
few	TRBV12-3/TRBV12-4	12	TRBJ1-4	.	CASSPGQEKLFF	TGTGCCAGCAGTCCTGGACAGGAAAAACTGTTTTTT
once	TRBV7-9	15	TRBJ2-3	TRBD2	CASSTTSGGTDTQYF	TGTGCCAGCAGCACTACTAGCGGGGGCACAGATACGCAGTATTTT
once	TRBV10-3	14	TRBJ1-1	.	CAISDGRMNTEAFF	TGTGCCATCAGTGATGGGCGCATGAACACTGAAGCTTTCTTT
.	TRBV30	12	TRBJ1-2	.	CAWSVHGNGYTF	TGTGCCTGGAGTGTACACGGGAACGGCTACACCTTC
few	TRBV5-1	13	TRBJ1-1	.	CASRVTPAGEAFF	TGCGCCAGCAGGGTGACGCCTGCGGGTGAAGCTTTCTTT
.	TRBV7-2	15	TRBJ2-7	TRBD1	CASSLGPGGFYEQYF	TGTGCCAGCAGCTTAGGGCCAGGGGGATTCTACGAGCAGTACTTC
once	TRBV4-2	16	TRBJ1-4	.	CASSQETGGLGEKLFF	TGTGCCAGCAGCCAAGAGACTGGAGGGCTCGGTGAAAAACTGTTTTTT
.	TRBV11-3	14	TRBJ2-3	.	CASSSPRELDTQYF	TGTGCCAGCAGCTCACCCCGGGAGCTGGATACGCAGTATTTT
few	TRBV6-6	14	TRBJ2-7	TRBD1	CASRSRDRGHEQYF	TGTGCCAGCAGGAGCCGGGACAGGGGCCACGAGCAGTACTTC
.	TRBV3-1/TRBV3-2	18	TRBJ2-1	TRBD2	CASSPRTSGVFSYNEQFF	TGTGCCAGCAGCCCCCGGACTAGCGGGGTCTTCTCCTACAATGAGCAGTTCTTC
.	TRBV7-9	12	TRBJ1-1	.	CASSFRQVEAFF	TGTGCCAGCAGCTTTCGACAGGTTGAAGCTTTCTTT
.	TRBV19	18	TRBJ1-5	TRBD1	CASSTAGTGGSSNQPQHF	TGTGCCAGTAGCACCGCGGGGACAGGCGGTTCTAGCAATCAGCCCCAGCATTTT